These T cell receptor beta chains were read from a single sample in a study of T cells after yellow fever vaccination. TCRdb used MiXCR to reprocess the 5' RACE reads, holding one entry per CDR3 protein. Of under 250,000 distinct CDR3 sequences listed, 6.9% are singletons. Material: CD4+ T cells sorted from PBMCs, obtained 15 days after the yellow fever booster vaccination. The receptors here all came from a man aged 25-40 years who received the YFV17D yellow fever vaccine. CDR3s include the opening cysteine and the closing phenylalanine or tryptophan. D genes are given only for firm matches. Some rows mark clone size as missing; the rest say once, few, many or name a class of expanded clone.

j_call d_call v_call cdr3_length clone_size cdr3_aa cdr3_nt
TRBJ2-1 TRBD2 TRBV28 16 many CASSPVSGRTYNEQFF TGTGCCAGCAGCCCCGTTAGCGGGAGGACCTACAATGAGCAGTTCTTC
TRBJ1-1 NA TRBV7-9 12 NA CASSGRMTEAFF TGTGCCAGCAGTGGGAGAATGACTGAAGCTTTCTTT
TRBJ2-7 NA TRBV18 14 NA CASTIAGARYEQYF TGTGCCAGCACGATCGCGGGGGCTCGTTACGAGCAGTACTTC
TRBJ1-1 NA TRBV18 13 many CASSPGMGTEAFF TGTGCCAGCTCACCAGGGATGGGAACTGAAGCTTTCTTT
TRBJ2-1 TRBD2 TRBV20-1 15 NA CSARPQREGYNEQFF TGCAGTGCTAGGCCCCAGCGGGAGGGCTACAATGAGCAGTTCTTC
TRBJ2-1 NA TRBV3-1 16 NA CASRRQRRLNYNEQFF TGTGCCAGCCGGAGGCAGCGGCGTCTCAACTACAATGAGCAGTTCTTC
TRBJ2-3 NA TRBV7-7 14 NA CASSLGGQLDTQYF TGTGCTAGCAGCTTAGGAGGCCAGTTAGATACGCAGTATTTT
TRBJ2-1 NA TRBV5-4 13 few CASSLIENNEQFF TGTGCCAGCAGCTTAATAGAGAACAATGAGCAGTTCTTC
TRBJ1-5 NA TRBV5-1 13 NA CASSLEPGQPQHF TGCGCCAGCAGCTTGGAACCCGGTCAGCCCCAGCATTTT
TRBJ2-1 NA TRBV5-4 15 many CASSFGSFFSNEQFF TGTGCCAGCAGCTTCGGAAGCTTCTTTAGCAATGAGCAGTTCTTC
TRBJ2-3 NA TRBV27 11 NA CARKREDTLYF TGTGCCAGGAAGAGGGAGGATACGCTGTATTTT
TRBJ2-2 TRBD2 TRBV5-1 15 few CASSLGAGAPGELFF TGCGCCAGCAGCTTGGGGGCGGGAGCTCCCGGGGAGCTGTTTTTT
TRBJ2-5 TRBD2 TRBV19 15 many CASSLPGTSEETQYF TGTGCCAGTAGCCTCCCCGGGACTAGCGAAGAGACCCAGTACTTC
TRBJ2-3 TRBD2 TRBV5-1 16 NA CASSAATSGRADTQYF TGCGCCAGCAGCGCGGCGACTAGCGGGAGGGCCGATACGCAGTATTTT
TRBJ2-2 NA TRBV7-2 14 many CASSPGGYPGELFF TGTGCCAGCAGTCCCGGGGGTTACCCCGGGGAGCTGTTTTTT
TRBJ2-7 TRBD2 TRBV29-1 12 many CSVGTSSYEQYF TGCAGCGTTGGGACTAGCTCCTACGAGCAGTACTTC
TRBJ1-3 NA TRBV7-6 14 many CASSPTGDGNTIYF TGTGCCAGCAGCCCTACAGGCGATGGAAACACCATATATTTT
TRBJ2-4 NA TRBV7-2 15 NA CASSLGVATQNIQYF TGTGCCAGCAGCTTAGGAGTAGCGACCCAAAACATTCAGTACTTC
TRBJ2-7 NA TRBV20-1 12 many CSAGLSSYEQYF TGCAGTGCCGGACTTAGCTCCTACGAGCAGTACTTC
TRBJ2-7 NA TRBV7-6 13 many CASSLILADEQYF TGTGCCAGCAGCTTAATTCTAGCCGACGAGCAGTACTTC
TRBJ2-3 TRBD2 TRBV6-5 16 NA CASSYSLAGVADTQYF TGTGCCAGCAGTTACTCCCTAGCGGGGGTCGCAGATACGCAGTATTTT
TRBJ2-2 NA TRBV28 17 few CASSLFPSQTNTGELFF TGTGCCAGCAGTTTATTCCCCTCACAAACGAACACCGGGGAGCTGTTTTTT
TRBJ1-2 TRBD1 TRBV5-1 16 few CASSSGTGTGGYGYTF TGCGCCAGCAGCTCAGGAACCGGGACAGGGGGCTATGGCTACACCTTC
TRBJ1-1 TRBD1 TRBV4-2 15 few CASSQDGTGNTEAFF TGTGCCAGCAGCCAAGACGGGACAGGGAACACTGAAGCTTTCTTT
TRBJ2-1 NA TRBV20-1 14 many CSARMTLTYNEQFF TGCAGTGCTAGAATGACACTTACCTACAATGAGCAGTTCTTC
TRBJ2-4 NA TRBV19 11 NA CASNSDNIQYF TGTGCCAGTAACTCTGATAACATTCAGTACTTC
TRBJ2-3 TRBD2 TRBV29-1 17 many CSVEDPGASGSTDTQYF TGCAGCGTTGAAGACCCCGGGGCTAGCGGGAGCACAGATACGCAGTATTTT
TRBJ1-6 NA TRBV20-1 14 NA CSASSEGVASPLHF TGCAGTGCTAGTAGTGAGGGAGTCGCTTCACCCCTCCACTTT